Below are 4 T cell receptor beta chains sequenced from a single sample in a study of blood T cell repertoires in COVID-19. Data came from immunoSEQ multiplex PCR; TCRdb stores just in-frame clones and leaves some out. The profile shows hundreds of thousands of clones, about 90% of them singletons. Material for sequencing was peripheral blood. The receptors here all came from an elderly man with acute or convalescent COVID-19.

The rearrangement links TRBV5-1 to TRBJ2-7, with D tentatively TRBD2 (5 bases). Germline CDR1 reads SGHRS; CDR2 reads YFSETQ. V was cut by 4 bases and J by 3 bases, with 14 bases left in between. The CDR3 extends over 14 amino acids. DNA for the CDR3: TGCGCCAGCAGCCTGGGCGGACTCCGCTACGAGCAGTACTTC. It yields the protein CASSLGGLRYEQYF.

The chain couples TRBV28 to TRBJ1-2; maybe TRBD1 (5 bases). Trimming left V 2 bases short and J 7 bases short, with 14 bases between. This CDR3 has 14 residues. Germline V lookup: CDR1 MDHEN, CDR2 SYDVKM. The CDR3 region is CASSLPIVGLGYTF. In nucleotides, the CDR3 is TGTGCCAGCAGTTTACCCATCGTGGGACTTGGCTACACCTTC.

The chain carries TRBV5-6 and TRBJ1-3, with TRBD1 identical over 8 bases. CDR3 length equals 16 residues. Trimming at V came to 1 base and at J to 0 bases, leaving 3 bases not matched to a gene. Germline loops: CDR1 SGHDT, CDR2 YYEEEE. The DNA for the CDR3 is TGTGCCAGCAGCTTGTATGGACAGGGCTCTGGAAACACCATATATTTT. It translates to CASSLYGQGSGNTIYF.

The V gene is TRBV7-4, the J gene TRBJ1-5; no clear D gene. CDR3 length: 18 residues. Germline lookup yields CDR1 SGHVT and CDR2 SQSDAQ. V was clipped by 8 bases and J by 0 bases, with 23 bases between them. CDR3 sequence (DNA): TGTGCCAGCTGCCCCGGAGCTTCGGCACCCTATAGCAATCAGCCCCAGCATTTT. It encodes CASCPGASAPYSNQPQHF.